The 28 T cell receptor beta chains listed next were all sequenced from one sample in a study of blood T cells in healthy people across ages (dated by TCRdb to 2013 to 2016). Library preparation was by 5' RACE. Sequencing was carried out with an Illumina HiSeq 2500. The second PCR ran for about 7 to 11 cycles and used a J-beta primer mix along with a sample-barcoded 5' primer. TCRdb passed the public sequencing reads through fastp at Q25 and MiXCR, retaining productive beta sequences. Each entry is one CDR3 protein sequence, shown with its most common DNA and genes. In all, the sample holds more than 650,000 distinct CDR3 sequences, and around a quarter of those were seen once. The biggest ten clones account for 3% of the sample. In addition, the sample was reused for a study of T cells of mothers and their children.

Sequencing input: blood. These receptors all come from a boy between 10 and 17 years old in good health.

V is TRBV6-6 and J is TRBJ2-5; D unresolved. Germline V gene data show CDR1 as MNHNY and CDR2 as SVGAGI (reference sequence). V shed 2 bases and J shed 1 base, with 8 bases lying between them. This CDR3 has 14 amino acids. DNA for the CDR3: TGTGCCAGCAGTTACGGCGACACCCAAGAGACCCAGTACTTC. Translation gives CASSYGDTQETQYF.

This clonotype was picked up a small number of times. CDR3 sequence: CSASDRDFSYNEQFF. For the CDR3, the DNA is TGCAGTGCTAGTGACCGGGACTTCTCCTACAATGAGCAGTTCTTC. J is TRBJ2-1 and V is TRBV20-1, with D possibly matching TRBD2 (6 bases). Trimming cost V 3 bases and J 0 bases, with 12 bases left between them. This CDR3 contains 15 residues. Germline V lookup: CDR1 DFQATT, CDR2 SNEGSKA (reference sequence).

This rearrangement joins TRBV5-1 to TRBJ1-1, with a possible D match to TRBD1 (5 bases). Trimming stripped 4 bases from V and 2 bases from J, with 15 bases between. The CDR3 has 15 amino acids. Germline CDR1 is SGHRS and CDR2 is YFSETQ. The CDR3 DNA sequence: TGCGCCAGCAGCAAATTTATAGGGGTAAACACTGAAGCTTTCTTT. Protein: CASSKFIGVNTEAFF.

The sample holds a few counts of this clonotype. The gene calls are TRBV5-1 and TRBJ2-5, with 8 bases fitting TRBD2. Germline V gives CDR1 SGHRS, CDR2 YFSETQ. This CDR3 region has 17 residues. V gave up 4 bases and J gave up 2 bases; unmatched junction bases: 13. This chain's CDR3 is CASSGGYFKRGQETQYF. The CDR3 region has the DNA TGCGCCAGCAGCGGAGGTTATTTTAAGCGGGGGCAAGAGACCCAGTACTTC.

The chain has TRBV5-1 and TRBJ2-1, with D unresolved. The ends were cut back, 3 bases at V and 10 bases at J, with 11 bases in the middle. The CDR3 spans 12 residues. The V gene's germline CDR1 is SGHRS and CDR2 YFSETQ. In DNA form, the CDR3 reads TGCGCCAGCAGCTCGACGGATCAGGAGCAGTTCTTC. Translation: CASSSTDQEQFF.

This clonotype was seen a handful of times. The V call is TRBV10-3, the J call TRBJ2-5, with D possibly matching TRBD2 (5 bases). Germline CDR1 is ENHRY and CDR2 is SYGVKD. The CDR3 spans 14 residues. V was shortened by 3 bases and J by 1 base, with 9 bases between the two germline ends. The DNA for the CDR3 is TGTGCCATCAGTGATTTGGACTCCCAAGAGACCCAGTACTTC. Translated, it gives CAISDLDSQETQYF.

The J gene is TRBJ2-5, the V gene TRBV6-5, with D unclear. CDR3 length: 14 residues. Trimming took 0 bases from V and 6 from J, leaving 11 bases between them. Germline V gene data show CDR1 as MNHEY and CDR2 as SVGAGI. The chain's CDR3 is CASSYSHQVQTQYF. The CDR3 DNA follows: TGTGCCAGCAGTTACTCTCACCAAGTTCAGACCCAGTACTTC.

V and J are TRBV7-8 and TRBJ2-3; D gene unclear. The CDR3 is 12 amino acids. CDR1 is SGHVS, CDR2 FQNEAQ, per germline. Here the CDR3 DNA reads TGTGCTACCTCAATTAGCATGCATACGCAGTATTTT. Translation: CATSISMHTQYF.

The chain couples TRBV12-3 or TRBV12-4 to TRBJ1-1, with D perhaps TRBD1 (5 bases). The V gene lost 7 bases and the J gene lost 10 bases, with 22 bases spanning the gap. CDR3 size: 14 residues. The CDR3 bases are TGTGCCAGCATCATAGGAGAGGGGCAGGGAGTAGCTTTCTTT. Translating gives CASIIGEGQGVAFF.

This clonotype showed up just a few times. The chain recombines TRBV5-1 with TRBJ1-2; possibly TRBD1 for D (6 bases). V dropped 7 bases and J dropped 0 bases, with 22 bases sitting between them. This CDR3 has 17 amino acids. Germline V gene lookup returns CDR1 SGHRS and CDR2 YFSETQ. CDR3 DNA sequence: TGCGCCAGCTCCGTGAGGCCAGGGGCAGAAGCTAACTATGGCTACACCTTC. This codes for CASSVRPGAEANYGYTF.

On this clonotype itself: The junction differs from germline at one of its ends, possibly a read error. The J gene is TRBJ2-5, the V gene TRBV15; D gene uncertain. Looked up from germline, CDR1 is LNHNV and CDR2 is YYDKDF (reference sequence). The CDR3 is made up of 14 amino acids. In nucleotides, the CDR3 is TGTGTCACCAGCAGAGATCAAAGAGGAGAGACCCAGTACTTC. Its protein product is CVTSRDQRGETQYF.

This chain joins TRBV2 and TRBJ2-5, with TRBD1 as a possible D gene (6 bases). V shed 4 bases and J shed 11 bases, with 23 bases lying between them. This CDR3 comprises 15 residues. Per the germline V gene, CDR1 is SNHLY and CDR2 is FYNNEI. The CDR3 loop reads CASSARTVTLNEQYF. The CDR3 DNA is TGTGCCAGCAGTGCGCGGACAGTGACCTTGAATGAGCAGTACTTC.

This clonotype was found a few times. V is TRBV3-1 and J is TRBJ2-5; 8 nucleotides match TRBD2. With the DNA end fitting TRBJ2-7 better, the J assignment may be wrong. Germline V gene lookup returns CDR1 LGHDT and CDR2 YNNKEL (reference sequence). This CDR3 comprises 14 residues. CDR3 loop: CATQRAGGNYEQYF. Written as DNA, the CDR3 is TGTGCCACACAGAGGGCGGGGGGCAACTACGAGCAGTACTTC.

This clonotype was seen only a few times. The chain carries TRBV9 and TRBJ2-1; possibly TRBD1 for D (5 bases). V lost 3 bases and J 12 bases, leaving 19 bases between the germline ends. Germline V gene lookup returns CDR1 SGDLS and CDR2 YYNGEE. This CDR3 spans 14 amino acids. CDR3 in DNA: TGTGCCAGCAGCGAGGAAAGATCAGGGATGCGGCAGTTCTTC. Its protein is CASSEERSGMRQFF.

This chain links TRBV5-1 with TRBJ2-5; no definite D call. The CDR3 runs 13 residues. Germline CDR1 is SGHRS and CDR2 is YFSETQ. Trimming stripped 1 base from V and 3 bases from J, with 7 bases between. CDR3 protein: CASSLYAEETQYF. DNA for the CDR3: TGCGCCAGCAGCTTGTACGCCGAAGAGACCCAGTACTTC.

Note on this clonotype: Possible read error: a much larger clone is one base away. This rearrangement joins TRBV12-3 or TRBV12-4 to TRBJ1-1, with D possibly being TRBD1 (5 bases). The CDR3 loop spans 14 amino acids. The CDR3 loop is CVSSLSAGLTEAFF. The CDR3 DNA reads TGTGTCAGCAGTTTGTCCGCGGGGCTCACTGAAGCTTTCTTT.

This clonotype was counted only a few times. This chain connects TRBV28 to TRBJ1-2; D is undetermined. Deletions cut 1 base from V and 6 bases from J, with 6 bases between. Germline values: CDR1 MDHEN, CDR2 SYDVKM. CDR3 size: 12 residues. CDR3 nucleotides: TGTGCCAGCAGTTTATCTCCAGATGGCTACACCTTC. Translated, it gives CASSLSPDGYTF.

This clonotype was seen a handful of times. The CDR3, as DNA: TGTGCCAGCAGTCCGGCGGCTAGACGGAGTCTCGAGACCCAGTACTTC. It specifies CASSPAARRSLETQYF. This chain connects TRBV7-2 to TRBJ2-5; D not resolved. V was clipped by 6 bases and J by 5 bases, with 22 bases between them. Germline CDR1 is SGHTA and CDR2 is FQGNSA. There are 16 residues in the CDR3.

The table lists this clonotype with many counts. V gene TRBV2 combines with J gene TRBJ2-5, with 7 bases identical to TRBD2. Germline V lookup: CDR1 SNHLY, CDR2 FYNNEI. This CDR3 has 14 residues. J gave up 1 base and V 1 base, and 0 bases lay outside the gene matches. CDR3 nucleotides: TGTGCCAGCAGTGAAGAGCGGGGCCAAGAGACCCAGTACTTC. Translating it yields CASSEERGQETQYF.

This clonotype was found a few times. The chain carries TRBV29-1 and TRBJ2-7, with 9 bases matching TRBD1. Germline CDR1 reads SQVTM; CDR2 reads ANQGSEA. This CDR3 contains 14 residues. The V and J ends lost 0 bases and 2 bases, in that order; junction bases with no gene match: 2. The CDR3 loop is CSVEEGTGTYEQYF. The CDR3 bases are TGCAGCGTTGAAGAGGGGACAGGGACCTACGAGCAGTACTTC.

V and J are TRBV2 and TRBJ2-5; 8 nucleotides agree with TRBD1. This CDR3 contains 14 residues. With V trimmed by 8 bases and J by 2 bases, 7 bases remained unmatched. Germline V gene lookup returns CDR1 SNHLY and CDR2 FYNNEI. The CDR3: CASAPQGVQETQYF. CDR3 DNA sequence: TGTGCCAGCGCGCCACAGGGGGTTCAAGAGACCCAGTACTTC.

V and J are TRBV29-1 and TRBJ2-1; D unclear. The V and J ends lost 3 bases and 5 bases respectively, with 11 bases between them. The CDR3 is 13 amino acids. The germline V gene has CDR1 SQVTM and CDR2 ANQGSEA. The CDR3 bases are TGCAGCGTTGAGTCAGTTGACCACAATGAGCAGTTCTTC. It codes for CSVESVDHNEQFF.

The chain combines TRBV2 with TRBJ2-7; D is possibly TRBD1 (5 bases). V gave up 6 bases and J gave up 7 bases, with 13 bases separating them. The CDR3 consists of 12 residues. The V gene's germline CDR1 is SNHLY and CDR2 FYNNEI. DNA for the CDR3: TGTGCCAGCAGCACAAGGGGTGGAGAGCAGTACTTC. It translates to CASSTRGGEQYF.

The V and J genes are TRBV7-8 and TRBJ2-5; TRBD1 aligns across 11 bases. The DNA end favors TRBJ2-1, so the J call may be wrong. Germline CDR1 and CDR2: SGHVS and FQNEAQ. This CDR3 comprises 16 residues. The CDR3 DNA reads as TGTGCCAGCAGCTTAATTTCTGGGACAGGGGGGGATGAGCAGTTCTTC. Translated: CASSLISGTGGDEQFF.

This clonotype appeared many times. The chain joins TRBV4-1 to TRBJ2-1; D tentatively fits TRBD1 or TRBD2 (5 bases each). This CDR3 is 13 amino acids long. Germline V gene sequence: CDR1 MGHRA, CDR2 YSYEKL. The V gene lost 6 bases and the J gene lost 6 bases, with 12 bases spanning the gap. CDR3 loop: CASRGTLPNEQFF. In DNA form, the CDR3 reads TGCGCCAGCAGAGGGACCCTCCCCAATGAGCAGTTCTTC.

V is TRBV15 and J is TRBJ1-2; the D gene is possibly TRBD1 (6 bases). CDR1 LNHNV and CDR2 YYDKDF come from the germline V gene (reference sequence). This CDR3 contains 15 residues. Trimming removed 0 bases from V and 4 bases from J, with 12 bases in between. CDR3 DNA sequence: TGTGCCACCAGCAGAGAGACAGGAACCGCCTATGGCTACACCTTC. Its translation: CATSRETGTAYGYTF.

This sequence joins TRBV11-2 and TRBJ2-1, with 10 bases identical to TRBD2. Germline V CDR1 and CDR2: SGHAT, FQNNGV. The CDR3 covers 17 residues. The ends lost 0 bases at V and 8 bases at J; junction bases unmatched: 10. DNA of the CDR3: TGTGCCAGCAGCTTAGACTCTAGCGGGGGAGGTACCCATGAGCAGTTCTTC. It yields the protein CASSLDSSGGGTHEQFF.

This clonotype came up a few times. A junction end diverges from the germline sequence, so it may reflect a read error. The chain carries TRBV7-2 and TRBJ1-4, with a tentative D call TRBD1 (5 bases). Germline CDR1 and CDR2: SGHTA and FQGNSA. The CDR3 contains 15 residues. DNA for the CDR3: TGTGCCAGCAGCCGTGACAGAGCAACTAATGAAAAACTGCTTTTT. Translation gives CASSRDRATNEKLLF.